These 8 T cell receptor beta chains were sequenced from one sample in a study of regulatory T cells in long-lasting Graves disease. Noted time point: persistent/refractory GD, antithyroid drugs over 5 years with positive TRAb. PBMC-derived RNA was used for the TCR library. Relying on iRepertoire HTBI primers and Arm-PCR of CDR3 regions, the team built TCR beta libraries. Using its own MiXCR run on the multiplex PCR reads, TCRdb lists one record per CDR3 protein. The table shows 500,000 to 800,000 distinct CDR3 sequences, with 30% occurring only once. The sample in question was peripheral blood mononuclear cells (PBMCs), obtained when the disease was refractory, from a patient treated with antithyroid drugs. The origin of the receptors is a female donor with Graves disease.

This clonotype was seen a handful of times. CDR3 residues: CSALEQGLSYEQYF. The CDR3 DNA is TGCAGTGCCCTCGAACAGGGGCTTTCCTACGAGCAGTACTTC. This sequence joins TRBV20-1 and TRBJ2-7; 7 bases agree with TRBD1. The germline gives CDR1 DFQATT, CDR2 SNEGSKA (reference sequence). V shed 6 bases and J 1 base; nucleotides not matched to a gene: 9. The CDR3 covers 14 residues.

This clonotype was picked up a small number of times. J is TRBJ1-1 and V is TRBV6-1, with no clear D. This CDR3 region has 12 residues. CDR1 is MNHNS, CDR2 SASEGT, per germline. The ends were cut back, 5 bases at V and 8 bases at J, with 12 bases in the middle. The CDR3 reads CASSNGWSEAFF. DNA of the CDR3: TGTGCCAGCAGTAACGGGTGGAGCGAAGCTTTCTTT.

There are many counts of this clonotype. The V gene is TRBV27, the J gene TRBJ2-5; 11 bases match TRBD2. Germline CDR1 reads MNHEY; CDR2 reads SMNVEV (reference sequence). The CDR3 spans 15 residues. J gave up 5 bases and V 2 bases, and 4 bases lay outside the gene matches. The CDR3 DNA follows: TGTGCCAGCAGTTTAGGCCCTAGCGGGAGGGAGACCCAGTACTTC. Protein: CASSLGPSGRETQYF.

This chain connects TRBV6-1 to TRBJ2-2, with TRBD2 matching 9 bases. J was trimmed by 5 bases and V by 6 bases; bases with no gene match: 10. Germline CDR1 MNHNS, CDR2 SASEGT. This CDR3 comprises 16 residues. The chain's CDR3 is CASRALVSGRTGELFF. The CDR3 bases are TGTGCCAGCAGGGCTCTCGTGAGCGGGAGGACCGGGGAGCTGTTTTTT.

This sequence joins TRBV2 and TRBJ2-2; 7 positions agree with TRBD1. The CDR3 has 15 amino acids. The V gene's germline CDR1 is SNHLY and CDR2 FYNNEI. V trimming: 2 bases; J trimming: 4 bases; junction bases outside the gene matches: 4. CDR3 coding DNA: TGTGCCAGCAGTGAAAGACAGGGAATCACCGGGGAGCTGTTTTTT. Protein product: CASSERQGITGELFF.

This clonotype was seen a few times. The CDR3 DNA reads TGTGCCAGCAGCCCCCCCGACAATGAGCAGTTCTTC. This gives the protein CASSPPDNEQFF. V gene TRBV28 combines with J gene TRBJ2-1; D gene unclear. The germline V gene has CDR1 MDHEN and CDR2 SYDVKM. The CDR3 spans 12 residues. V lost 6 bases to trimming and J lost 5 bases, with 8 bases between them.

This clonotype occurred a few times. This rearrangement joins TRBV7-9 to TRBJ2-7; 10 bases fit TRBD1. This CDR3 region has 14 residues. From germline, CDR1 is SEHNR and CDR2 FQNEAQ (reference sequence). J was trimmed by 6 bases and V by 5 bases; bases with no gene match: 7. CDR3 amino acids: CASSPRTGGLEQYF. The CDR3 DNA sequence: TGTGCCAGCAGCCCCCGGACAGGGGGTCTCGAGCAGTACTTC.

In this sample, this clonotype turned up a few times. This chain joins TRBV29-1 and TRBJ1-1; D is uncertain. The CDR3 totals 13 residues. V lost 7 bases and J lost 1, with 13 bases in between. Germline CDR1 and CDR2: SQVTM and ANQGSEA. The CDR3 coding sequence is TGCAGCGCCGAAAGGGTTTCGAACACTGAAGCTTTCTTT. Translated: CSAERVSNTEAFF.